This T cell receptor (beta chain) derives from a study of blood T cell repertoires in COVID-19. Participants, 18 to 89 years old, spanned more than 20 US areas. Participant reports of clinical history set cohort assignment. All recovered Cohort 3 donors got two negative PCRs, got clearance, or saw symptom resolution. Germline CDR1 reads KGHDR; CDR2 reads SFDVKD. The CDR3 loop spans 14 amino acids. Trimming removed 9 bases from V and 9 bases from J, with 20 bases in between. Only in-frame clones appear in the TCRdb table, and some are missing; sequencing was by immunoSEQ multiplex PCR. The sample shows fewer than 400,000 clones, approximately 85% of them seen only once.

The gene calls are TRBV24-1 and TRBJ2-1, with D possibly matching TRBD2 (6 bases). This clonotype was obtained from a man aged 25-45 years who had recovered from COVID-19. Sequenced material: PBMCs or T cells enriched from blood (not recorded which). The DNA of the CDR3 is TGTGCCACCGAAGCGACGGGCCGGGGAGGTGAGCAGTTCTTC. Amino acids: CATEATGRGGEQFF.